These 26 T cell receptor beta chains came from one sample sequenced in a study of blood T cell repertoires in COVID-19. Method: immunoSEQ multiplex PCR; TCRdb's copy keeps in-frame clones and lacks some. The table has a few hundred thousand clones, just over 85% seen once. Sequencing input: PBMCs or T cells enriched from blood (not recorded which). The source of these receptors is a woman between 18 and 29 years old who had recovered from COVID-19.

The chain is built from TRBV28 and TRBJ2-7, with 7 bases identical to TRBD1. Trimming removed 0 bases from V and 7 bases from J; junction bases left unmatched: 12. Germline assignment: CDR1 MDHEN and CDR2 SYDVKM. This CDR3 has 16 amino acids. The CDR3 bases are TGTGCCAGCAGTTTATGGGGACAGTATCAAAGGGGAGAGCAGTACTTC. It specifies CASSLWGQYQRGEQYF.

The chain employs TRBV6-5 and TRBJ1-2, with 9 bases that match TRBD1. The CDR3 length is 15 residues. Trimming cost V 10 bases and J 4 bases; bases outside gene matches: 13. Germline CDR1 MNHEY, CDR2 SVGAGI. CDR3 amino acids: CATVPPGTGPYGYTF. CDR3 nucleotide sequence: TGTGCCACCGTCCCCCCCGGGACAGGGCCCTATGGCTACACCTTC.

This chain joins TRBV29-1 and TRBJ1-2; D is unresolved. The CDR3 has 11 residues. CDR1 and CDR2 from the germline V gene are SQVTM and ANQGSEA. Trimming shortened V by 4 bases and J by 2 bases, and 5 bases separated the two germline ends. CDR3 sequence: CSVVQNYGYTF. In nucleotides, the CDR3 is TGCAGCGTTGTACAGAACTATGGCTACACCTTC.

This clone was found once. The chain recombines TRBV3-1 (or the pseudogene TRBV3-2) with TRBJ2-1; TRBD1 is a possible D gene (5 bases). This CDR3 is built from 13 residues. In germline, CDR1 is LGHDT, CDR2 YNNKEL (reference sequence). V gave up 0 bases and J gave up 7 bases, with 7 bases separating them. The CDR3 is CASSQDQGNEQFF. Written as DNA, the CDR3 is TGTGCCAGCAGCCAAGATCAGGGAAATGAGCAGTTCTTC.

This chain uses TRBV19 with TRBJ2-7, with 8 bases identical to TRBD1. The CDR3 totals 15 residues. V was pared by 3 bases and J by 0 bases, with 4 bases of the junction left unmatched. CDR1 and CDR2 (germline): LNHDA, SQIVND (reference sequence). The CDR3 protein is CASSMQGQGSYEQYF. For the CDR3, the DNA is TGTGCCAGTAGTATGCAAGGACAGGGCTCCTACGAGCAGTACTTC.

Here the CDR3 reads CASSSSAGRLAEQYF. Written as DNA, the CDR3 is TGCGCCAGCAGCTCTTCAGCGGGAAGGCTCGCCGAGCAGTACTTC. This sequence joins TRBV5-1 and TRBJ2-7; the match to TRBD2 covers 7 bases. Trimming took 3 bases from V and 6 from J; bases not matched to a gene: 12. Germline V gene data show CDR1 as SGHRS and CDR2 as YFSETQ. The CDR3 has 15 amino acids. The full variable domain, completed using reference TRBV5-1 and TRBJ2-7, is KAGVTQTPRYLIKTRGQQVTLSCSPISGHRSVSWYQQTPGQGLQFLFEYFSETQRNKGNFPGRFSGRQFSNSRSEMNVSTLELGDSALYLCASSSSAGRLAEQYFGPGTRLTVT.

The chain couples TRBV29-1 to TRBJ2-7; 9 bases fit TRBD1. The CDR3 sequence is 15 residues long. The germline CDR1 and CDR2 sequences are SQVTM and ANQGSEA. V trimming: 0 bases; J trimming: 4 bases; junction bases outside the gene matches: 7. In DNA, the CDR3 is TGCAGCGTTGAAGATCGAGGGACAGGGTTGTACGAGCAGTACTTC. This encodes CSVEDRGTGLYEQYF.

The chain uses TRBV27 and TRBJ1-4; perhaps TRBD1 as D (5 bases). The ends were cut back, 6 bases at V and 0 bases at J, with 11 bases in the middle. CDR3 size: 15 residues. Germline-derived CDR1 and CDR2 are MNHEY and SMNVEV (reference sequence). As DNA, the CDR3 is TGTGCCAGCAGAAGGACACCTACAACTAATGAAAAACTGTTTTTT. Protein sequence: CASRRTPTTNEKLFF.

The rearrangement links TRBV7-9 to TRBJ2-6; 7 bases align to TRBD1. CDR1 and CDR2 from the germline V gene are SEHNR and FQNEAQ (reference sequence). The CDR3 extends over 13 amino acids. V lost 2 bases, J lost 15 bases, and 7 bases stayed unmatched. CDR3 bases: TGTGCCAGCAGCTTATTATGGGGACAGCCCCTGACTTTC. Protein: CASSLLWGQPLTF.

With respect to this clone: At one boundary the junction diverges from the germline segment, which might be a read error. J is TRBJ1-3 and V is TRBV29-1; TRBD1 agrees at 7 bases. CDR1 and CDR2 from the germline V gene are SQVTM and ANQGSEA. The CDR3 consists of 14 residues. The chain's CDR3 is CSVEAGTAGNTIYF. CDR3 sequence (DNA): TGCAGCGTGGAAGCCGGGACAGCAGGAAACACCATATATTTT.

This sequence joins TRBV7-9 and TRBJ2-7; 8 bases line up with TRBD2. The V and J ends lost 5 bases and 3 bases, in that order; junction bases with no gene match: 9. The germline V gene has CDR1 SEHNR and CDR2 FQNEAQ (reference sequence). The CDR3 covers 15 residues. This CDR3 reads CASSLVAGGNYEQYF. CDR3 sequence (DNA): TGTGCCAGCAGCCTCGTCGCGGGAGGTAACTACGAGCAGTACTTC.

V and J are TRBV6-5 and TRBJ2-5; tentative D call: TRBD2 (6 bases). CDR3 length: 13 amino acids. Trimming stripped 8 bases from V and 4 bases from J, with 14 bases between. Germline CDR1 is MNHEY and CDR2 is SVGAGI. The CDR3 protein is CASGGRSVETQYF. As DNA, the CDR3 is TGTGCCAGCGGAGGGAGGTCGGTAGAGACCCAGTACTTC.

This chain links TRBV20-1 with TRBJ1-4; no reliable D call. This CDR3 region has 15 residues. V lost 3 bases, J lost 7 bases, and 18 bases lay in between. CDR1 DFQATT and CDR2 SNEGSKA come from the germline V gene (reference sequence). CDR3 bases: TGCAGTGCTAGTCTGTCTGGAGGCGGTGGTGAAAAACTGTTTTTT. Translating it yields CSASLSGGGGEKLFF.

This chain connects TRBV5-4 to TRBJ1-1, with a tentative D call TRBD1 (6 bases). CDR1 is SGHNT, CDR2 YYREEE, per germline (reference sequence). V lost 4 bases to trimming and J lost 3 bases, with 16 bases between them. This CDR3 region has 15 residues. Here the CDR3 reads CASSPEGGRDTEAFF. CDR3 in DNA: TGTGCCAGCAGCCCCGAAGGGGGACGAGACACTGAAGCTTTCTTT.

CDR3 sequence: CASSIGQGRSYGYTF. In DNA form, the CDR3 reads TGCGCCAGCAGCATAGGACAGGGTAGGAGCTATGGCTACACCTTC. The chain couples TRBV5-1 to TRBJ1-2, with 8 bases that match TRBD1. The germline gives CDR1 SGHRS, CDR2 YFSETQ. V shed 4 bases, J shed 4 bases, and the junction held 9 bases outside the gene matches. This CDR3 contains 15 residues.

This sequence joins TRBV10-2 and TRBJ2-1, with a weak D call TRBD1 (6 bases). The germline V and J ends were trimmed by 4 bases and 6 bases, with 13 bases remaining between them. CDR1 and CDR2 (germline): WSHSY, SAAADI. The CDR3 is made up of 14 amino acids. The CDR3 region is CASSAGALGNEQFF. The CDR3 DNA reads TGCGCCAGCAGTGCAGGGGCCTTGGGCAATGAGCAGTTCTTC.

The chain links TRBV28 to TRBJ1-5; the D is unclear. Germline CDR1 is MDHEN and CDR2 is SYDVKM. The CDR3 loop spans 15 amino acids. V shed 2 bases and J shed 2 bases, with 10 bases lying between them. The DNA of the CDR3 is TGTGCCAGCAGTTTAACGGAGGAAGGCAATCAGCCCCAGCATTTT. Its protein is CASSLTEEGNQPQHF.

The chain combines TRBV30 with TRBJ1-4, with D possibly matching TRBD1 (5 bases). The germline CDR1 and CDR2 sequences are GTSNPN and SVGIG (reference sequence). This CDR3 spans 14 amino acids. With 2 bases removed from V and 7 bases from J, the gap between germline ends came to 14 bases. CDR3 region: CAWSRHGGGEKLFF. CDR3 in DNA: TGTGCCTGGAGTAGACATGGGGGAGGTGAAAAACTGTTTTTT. Full variable domain (rest looked up from reference TRBV30 and TRBJ1-4): SQTIHQWPATLVQPVGSPLSLECTVEGTSNPNLYWYRQAAGRGLQLLFYSVGIGQISSEVPQNLSASRPQDRQFILSSKKLLLSDSGFYLCAWSRHGGGEKLFFGSGTQLSVL.

J is TRBJ2-5 and V is TRBV9; perhaps TRBD1 as D (6 bases). The ends were cut back, 2 bases at V and 2 bases at J, with 13 bases in the middle. The CDR3 is 15 amino acids. The germline gives CDR1 SGDLS, CDR2 YYNGEE. The CDR3 nucleotides are TGTGCCAGCAGCGTTTCCTCAGGGGAACAAGAGACCCAGTACTTC. Its protein is CASSVSSGEQETQYF. Drawing the rest from reference TRBV9 and TRBJ2-5, the complete variable domain is DSGVTQTPKHLITATGQRVTLRCSPRSGDLSVYWYQQSLDQGLQFLIQYYNGEERAKGNILERFSAQQFPDLHSELNLSSLELGDSALYFCASSVSSGEQETQYFGPGTRLLVL.

The V gene is TRBV2, the J gene TRBJ2-2; 7 nucleotides agree with TRBD2. The CDR3 covers 15 residues. V trimming: 6 bases; J trimming: 2 bases; junction bases outside the gene matches: 6. Germline V gives CDR1 SNHLY, CDR2 FYNNEI. The CDR3 here is CASRGRDYNTGELFF. In DNA form, the CDR3 reads TGTGCCAGCAGAGGCCGGGACTACAACACCGGGGAGCTGTTTTTT.

This clone was detected once. The chain employs TRBV10-3 and TRBJ2-1; 13 bases agree with TRBD2. The trim removed 6 bases at V and 7 bases at J, leaving 9 bases unmatched. This CDR3 comprises 16 residues. Per the germline V gene, CDR1 is ENHRY and CDR2 is SYGVKD. The CDR3 reads CAIRGGTSGKANEQFF. For the CDR3, the DNA is TGTGCCATCAGGGGGGGGACTAGCGGGAAGGCAAATGAGCAGTTCTTC.

The chain is built from TRBV5-6 and TRBJ2-4; D might be TRBD1 (6 bases). Trimming removed 5 bases from V and 0 bases from J, with 15 bases in between. The CDR3 is 16 residues long. Germline values: CDR1 SGHDT, CDR2 YYEEEE. For the CDR3, the DNA is TGTGCCAGCAGTCATATTGGGACACCAGCCAAAAACATTCAGTACTTC. The encoded protein is CASSHIGTPAKNIQYF.

The V call is TRBV3-1 (or the pseudogene TRBV3-2), the J call TRBJ2-7; 8 bases line up with TRBD1. V was pared by 7 bases and J by 3 bases, with 11 bases of the junction left unmatched. This CDR3 has 15 residues. Germline lookup yields CDR1 LGHDT and CDR2 YNNKEL (reference sequence). DNA of the CDR3: TGTGCCAGCACCTCCGGGACAGGATTTATCTACGAGCAGTACTTC. This codes for CASTSGTGFIYEQYF.

V is TRBV11-1 and J is TRBJ2-1; 9 positions match TRBD2. The trim removed 5 bases at V and 7 bases at J, leaving 9 bases unmatched. The CDR3 is made up of 15 amino acids. Germline values: CDR1 SGHAT, CDR2 FQDESV (reference sequence). CDR3 in DNA: TGTGCCAGCAGCCACTACGGCGGGAGGGTTAATGAGCAGTTCTTC. It specifies CASSHYGGRVNEQFF.

The chain is built from TRBV10-3 and TRBJ1-2; 7 bases map to TRBD1. CDR3 length: 19 amino acids. Germline CDR1 is ENHRY and CDR2 is SYGVKD. With V trimmed by 0 bases and J by 1 base, 14 bases remained unmatched. The CDR3 coding sequence is TGTGCCATCAGTGAGTCATATGAGGGACAGTCCGCTAATAACTATGGCTACACCTTC. This encodes CAISESYEGQSANNYGYTF.

This clone was recorded once. The genes are TRBV21-1 and TRBJ1-3; TRBD1 is taken as the D call from the table, unchecked against the DNA. TRBV21-1 is shown as a pseudogene. This CDR3 has 18 residues. Here the CDR3 reads CASSDEPGEVRRGNTIYF. In nucleotides, the CDR3 is TGTGCCAGCAGCGACGAACCAGGGGAAGTAAGAAGAGGAAACACCATATATTTT.